This TCR beta chain was captured by sequencing in a study of T cell changes during pregnancy in multiple sclerosis. The V end lost 2 bases, the J end lost 0 bases, and 4 bases lay between the germline ends. Germline assignment: CDR1 SEHNR and CDR2 FQNEAQ (reference sequence). This CDR3 region has 13 residues. In its sample, this clone was seen a few times. Profiling relied on immunoSEQ multiplex PCR, and the TCRdb table lists in-frame clones only, not all of them. There are about 77,000 clones in the sample; 90% to 95% occur only once, and about 2.5% lies in the top ten. This receptor was taken from a female donor in good health, enrolled as a control in a pregnancy study. The sequencing used peripheral blood, collected after pregnancy. The V and J genes are TRBV7-9 and TRBJ1-1; unclear D gene. CDR3 loop: CASSLPMNTEAFF. The CDR3 DNA reads as TGTGCCAGCAGCTTACCTATGAACACTGAAGCTTTCTTT. Using reference TRBV7-9 and TRBJ1-1 for the parts outside the CDR3, the full variable domain is DTGVSQNPRHKITKRGQNVTFRCDPISEHNRLYWYRQTLGQGPEFLTYFQNEAQLEKSRLLSDRFSAERPKGSFSTLEIQRTEQGDSAMYLCASSLPMNTEAFFGQGTRLTVV.